The rows below give T cell receptor beta chains drawn from one sample of a study of graft-versus-host responses after intestinal transplantation. The method was immunoSEQ multiplex PCR; TCRdb's version includes in-frame clones alone and lacks a portion of them. The data show around 99,000 clones, about 93% seen once. Their antigen targets remain unknown. Sequences were derived from unstimulated CD8+ T cells sorted from spleen or lymph node cells, sampled before intestinal transplant. All receptors derive from a human donor who received an intestinal transplant. The CDR3 runs from the conserved cysteine through the conserved F or W. The order of the fields is CDR3 protein, CDR3 DNA, J gene, clone size, D gene, V gene. A D gene is named only where the DNA matches it firmly. Where a row states a size, it is once, few, many or the class of an expanded clone; other rows omit it.

cdr3_aa: CASRGGQGFIHEQYF
cdr3_nt: TGTGCCAGCAGGGGGGGACAGGGATTTATACACGAGCAGTACTTC
j_call: TRBJ2-7
clone_size: -
d_call: TRBD1
v_call: TRBV27

cdr3_aa: CASSLVGLAARYF
cdr3_nt: TGCGCCAGCAGCTTAGTGGGACTAGCGGCTAGGTATTTT
j_call: TRBJ2-3
clone_size: -
d_call: TRBD2
v_call: TRBV5-1

cdr3_aa: CASSLGPGTGDSYTF
cdr3_nt: TGTGCCAGCAGCTTAGGGCCTGGGACAGGCGATTCCTACACCTTC
j_call: TRBJ1-2
clone_size: -
d_call: TRBD1
v_call: TRBV7-9

cdr3_aa: CASSRGQGAGELFF
cdr3_nt: TGTGCCAGTAGTAGGGGACAGGGGGCCGGGGAGCTGTTTTTT
j_call: TRBJ2-2
clone_size: -
d_call: TRBD1
v_call: TRBV19

cdr3_aa: CASSLPGTSGTYEQYF
cdr3_nt: TGTGCCAGCAGCTTACCCGGGACTAGCGGGACCTACGAGCAGTACTTC
j_call: TRBJ2-7
clone_size: -
d_call: TRBD2
v_call: TRBV7-9

cdr3_aa: CASSAKRQGSSEAFF
cdr3_nt: TGTGCCAGCAGTGCCAAGAGACAGGGTTCTTCGGAAGCTTTCTTT
j_call: TRBJ1-1
clone_size: -
d_call: TRBD1
v_call: TRBV6-4

cdr3_aa: CASSQLEAFKDTQYF
cdr3_nt: TGCGCCAGCAGCCAATTGGAGGCGTTTAAAGATACGCAGTATTTT
j_call: TRBJ2-3
clone_size: once
d_call: -
v_call: TRBV4-1

cdr3_aa: CASSFSPSGEYEQYF
cdr3_nt: TGCGCCAGCAGCTTTTCCCCATCAGGGGAATACGAGCAGTACTTC
j_call: TRBJ2-7
clone_size: -
d_call: -
v_call: TRBV5-1

cdr3_aa: CASSEFRRVFNEKLFF
cdr3_nt: TGTGCCAGCAGTGAATTCCGCCGGGTTTTTAATGAAAAACTGTTTTTT
j_call: TRBJ1-4
clone_size: -
d_call: -
v_call: TRBV6-4

cdr3_aa: CAHGEGASIEQFF
cdr3_nt: TGTGCCCATGGAGAGGGGGCGTCTATTGAGCAGTTCTTC
j_call: TRBJ2-1
clone_size: -
d_call: TRBD1
v_call: TRBV30

cdr3_aa: CASSSGWGQGMEAFF
cdr3_nt: TGCGCCAGCAGCTCTGGTTGGGGACAGGGGATGGAAGCTTTCTTT
j_call: TRBJ1-1
clone_size: -
d_call: TRBD1
v_call: TRBV5-1

cdr3_aa: CASSPTGGYGYTF
cdr3_nt: TGTGCCAGCAGTCCGACAGGGGGCTATGGCTACACCTTC
j_call: TRBJ1-2
clone_size: -
d_call: TRBD1
v_call: TRBV6-6

cdr3_aa: CASSEAGLGGYEQYF
cdr3_nt: TGTGCCAGCAGTGAAGCGGGGTTAGGGGGTTACGAGCAGTACTTC
j_call: TRBJ2-7
clone_size: -
d_call: -
v_call: TRBV2

cdr3_aa: CASSLSTGGVYYGYTF
cdr3_nt: TGTGCCAGCAGCTTGTCGACAGGGGGCGTTTACTATGGCTACACCTTC
j_call: TRBJ1-2
clone_size: -
d_call: TRBD1
v_call: TRBV5-6

cdr3_aa: CASSLSSYNEQFF
cdr3_nt: TGTGCCAGCAGTCTGAGCTCCTACAATGAGCAGTTCTTC
j_call: TRBJ2-1
clone_size: -
d_call: -
v_call: TRBV27

cdr3_aa: CASSFQTLSGGVTDTQYF
cdr3_nt: TGTGCCAGCAGCTTTCAGACTCTTAGCGGGGGGGTCACAGATACGCAGTATTTT
j_call: TRBJ2-3
clone_size: -
d_call: TRBD2
v_call: TRBV7-9

cdr3_aa: CASSYRGAYEQYF
cdr3_nt: TGTGCCAGCAGTTACAGGGGAGCCTACGAGCAGTACTTC
j_call: TRBJ2-7
clone_size: once
d_call: TRBD1
v_call: TRBV27

cdr3_aa: CASSQGTGTSPLHF
cdr3_nt: TGCGCCAGCAGCCAAGGGACAGGAACCTCACCCCTCCACTTT
j_call: TRBJ1-6
clone_size: -
d_call: TRBD1
v_call: TRBV4-3

cdr3_aa: CASSLGNGGSYEQYF
cdr3_nt: TGTGCCAGCAGTTTGGGAAACGGGGGATCCTACGAGCAGTACTTC
j_call: TRBJ2-7
clone_size: -
d_call: -
v_call: TRBV27

cdr3_aa: CASSVDGTRTDTQYF
cdr3_nt: TGTGCCAGCAGCGTAGATGGGACACGCACAGATACGCAGTATTTT
j_call: TRBJ2-3
clone_size: -
d_call: -
v_call: TRBV9

cdr3_aa: CASSLGVSSYNEQFF
cdr3_nt: TGTGCCAGCAGCTTGGGAGTAAGCTCCTACAATGAGCAGTTCTTC
j_call: TRBJ2-1
clone_size: -
d_call: -
v_call: TRBV5-4

cdr3_aa: CASSPWTRSSYEQYF
cdr3_nt: TGTGCCAGCAGCCCGTGGACAAGAAGCTCCTACGAGCAGTACTTC
j_call: TRBJ2-7
clone_size: -
d_call: -
v_call: TRBV9

cdr3_aa: CASSFGGAAFF
cdr3_nt: TGTGCCAGCAGTTTTGGGGGGGCAGCTTTCTTT
j_call: TRBJ1-1
clone_size: -
d_call: -
v_call: TRBV27

cdr3_aa: CASSISGRTSGDTDTQYF
cdr3_nt: TGTGCCAGTAGTATTAGTGGACGGACTAGCGGGGACACAGATACGCAGTATTTT
j_call: TRBJ2-3
clone_size: once
d_call: TRBD2
v_call: TRBV19

cdr3_aa: CASSRPAAGVTDTQYF
cdr3_nt: TGTGCCAGCAGCCGACCCGCAGCGGGGGTTACAGATACGCAGTATTTT
j_call: TRBJ2-3
clone_size: -
d_call: TRBD2
v_call: TRBV11-3

cdr3_aa: CASSSAGELFF
cdr3_nt: TGCGCCAGCAGCTCTGCCGGGGAGCTGTTTTTT
j_call: TRBJ2-2
clone_size: -
d_call: -
v_call: TRBV5-1

cdr3_aa: CASSKDRLKPYEQYF
cdr3_nt: TGTGCCAGCAGCAAGGACAGACTCAAACCCTACGAGCAGTACTTC
j_call: TRBJ2-7
clone_size: -
d_call: -
v_call: TRBV7-9

cdr3_aa: CASSLGARGRPGEAQYF
cdr3_nt: TGTGCCAGCAGCTTAGGGGCGAGGGGGCGCCCCGGAGAGGCCCAGTACTTC
j_call: TRBJ2-5
clone_size: -
d_call: TRBD1
v_call: TRBV7-2

cdr3_aa: CSVEATDSPHFNEQFF
cdr3_nt: TGCAGCGTTGAAGCAACGGACAGTCCTCACTTCAATGAGCAGTTCTTC
j_call: TRBJ2-1
clone_size: -
d_call: -
v_call: TRBV29-1

cdr3_aa: CASSFSGQGMDEQYF
cdr3_nt: TGTGCCAGCAGTTTCTCGGGACAGGGGATGGACGAGCAGTACTTC
j_call: TRBJ2-7
clone_size: -
d_call: TRBD1
v_call: TRBV6-5

cdr3_aa: CASIAGDTQYF
cdr3_nt: TGTGCCAGCATAGCGGGAGATACGCAGTATTTT
j_call: TRBJ2-3
clone_size: -
d_call: TRBD2
v_call: TRBV6-6

cdr3_aa: CASSRGGEAKNIQYF
cdr3_nt: TGTGCCAGCAGCCGGGGGGGCGAGGCCAAAAACATTCAGTACTTC
j_call: TRBJ2-4
clone_size: -
d_call: TRBD2
v_call: TRBV11-2

cdr3_aa: CAISESEGALTEAFF
cdr3_nt: TGTGCCATCAGTGAGTCGGAGGGGGCTCTCACTGAAGCTTTCTTT
j_call: TRBJ1-1
clone_size: once
d_call: TRBD1
v_call: TRBV10-3

cdr3_aa: CASSLQRTRGYNEQFF
cdr3_nt: TGTGCCAGCAGTCTCCAACGGACTAGAGGCTACAATGAGCAGTTCTTC
j_call: TRBJ2-1
clone_size: -
d_call: TRBD2
v_call: TRBV28

cdr3_aa: CAWSVWDREGGYTF
cdr3_nt: TGTGCCTGGAGCGTTTGGGACAGGGAAGGAGGCTACACCTTC
j_call: TRBJ1-2
clone_size: -
d_call: TRBD1
v_call: TRBV30

cdr3_aa: CASSQGGLNTGELFF
cdr3_nt: TGCGCCAGCAGCCAAGGAGGACTGAACACCGGGGAGCTGTTTTTT
j_call: TRBJ2-2
clone_size: -
d_call: -
v_call: TRBV4-3

cdr3_aa: CAWTLRSGSGNTIYF
cdr3_nt: TGTGCCTGGACATTACGTAGTGGCTCTGGAAACACCATATATTTT
j_call: TRBJ1-3
clone_size: -
d_call: -
v_call: TRBV30